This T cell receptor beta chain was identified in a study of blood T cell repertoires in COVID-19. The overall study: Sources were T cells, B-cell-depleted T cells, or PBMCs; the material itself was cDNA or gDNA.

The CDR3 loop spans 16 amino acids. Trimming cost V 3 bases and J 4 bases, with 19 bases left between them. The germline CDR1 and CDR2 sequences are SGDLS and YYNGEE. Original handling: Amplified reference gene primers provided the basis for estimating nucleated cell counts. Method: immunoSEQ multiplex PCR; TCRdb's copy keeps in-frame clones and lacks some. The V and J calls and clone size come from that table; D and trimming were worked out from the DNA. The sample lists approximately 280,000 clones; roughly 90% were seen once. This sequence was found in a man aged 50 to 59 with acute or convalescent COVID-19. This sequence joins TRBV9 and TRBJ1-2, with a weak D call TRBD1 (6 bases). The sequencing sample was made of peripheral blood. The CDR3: CASSATNRAEGYGYTF. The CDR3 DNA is TGTGCCAGCAGCGCCACAAACAGGGCTGAAGGCTATGGCTACACCTTC.